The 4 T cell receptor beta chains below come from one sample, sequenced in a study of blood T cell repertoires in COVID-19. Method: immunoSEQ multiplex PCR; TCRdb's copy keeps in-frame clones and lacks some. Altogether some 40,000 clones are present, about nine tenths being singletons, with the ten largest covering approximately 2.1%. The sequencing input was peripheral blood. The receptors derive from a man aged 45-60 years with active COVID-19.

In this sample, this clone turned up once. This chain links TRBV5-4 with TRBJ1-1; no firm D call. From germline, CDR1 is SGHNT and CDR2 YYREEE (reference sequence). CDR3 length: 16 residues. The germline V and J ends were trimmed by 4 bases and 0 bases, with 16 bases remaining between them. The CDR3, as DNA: TGTGCCAGCAGCCCCGGTGGAGGGTGGATGAACACTGAAGCTTTCTTT. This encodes CASSPGGGWMNTEAFF.

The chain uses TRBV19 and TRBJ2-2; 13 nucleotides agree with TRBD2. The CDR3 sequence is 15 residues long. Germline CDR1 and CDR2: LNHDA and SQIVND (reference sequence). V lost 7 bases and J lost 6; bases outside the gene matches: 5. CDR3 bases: TGTGCCAGTACCACTAGCGGGAGGGCCTCCGGGGAGCTGTTTTTT. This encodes CASTTSGRASGELFF.

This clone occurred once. The chain's CDR3 is CASRSSSGVWDEQFF. As DNA, the CDR3 is TGCGCCAGCAGGAGCTCTAGCGGGGTCTGGGATGAGCAGTTCTTC. The V gene is TRBV5-1, the J gene TRBJ2-1; TRBD2 aligns across 9 bases. Germline V gene data show CDR1 as SGHRS and CDR2 as YFSETQ. With 5 bases clipped from V and 8 bases from J, the junction kept 11 bases outside the gene matches. This CDR3 has 15 residues.

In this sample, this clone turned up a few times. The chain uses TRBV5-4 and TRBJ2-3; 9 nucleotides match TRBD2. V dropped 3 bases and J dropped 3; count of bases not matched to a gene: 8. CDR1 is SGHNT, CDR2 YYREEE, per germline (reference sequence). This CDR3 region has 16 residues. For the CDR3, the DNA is TGTGCCAGCAGCTCGCCCGCGGGACTAGCTACAGATACGCAGTATTTT. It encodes CASSSPAGLATDTQYF.